Shown below are 24 T cell receptor beta chains from a single sample sequenced in a study of cytomegalovirus exposure and HLA in healthy donors. The PCR made use of 60 Vbeta and 13 Jbeta primers. Profiling relied on immunoSEQ multiplex PCR, and the TCRdb table lists in-frame clones only, not all of them. Altogether about 59,000 clones are present, around 80% being singletons, with the ten largest covering 3.9%. The sequenced sample was PBMCs. These receptors all come from a woman aged 40 to 55 in good health and CMV-seronegative.

This clone occurred once. The chain joins TRBV5-4 to TRBJ1-1; D remains unclear. Germline V gives CDR1 SGHNT, CDR2 YYREEE (reference sequence). V shed 4 bases and J shed 1 base, with 8 bases lying between them. The CDR3 is made up of 13 amino acids. In DNA form, the CDR3 reads TGTGCCAGCAGCCCGCGGCAGAACACTGAAGCTTTCTTT. It yields the protein CASSPRQNTEAFF.

The chain recombines TRBV28 with TRBJ1-2; tentative D call: TRBD1 (6 bases). V lost 5 bases and J 5 bases, leaving 15 bases between the germline ends. The CDR3 is 14 residues long. Germline V gene sequence: CDR1 MDHEN, CDR2 SYDVKM. The CDR3 loop is CASSPTQGIYGYTF. CDR3 DNA sequence: TGTGCCAGCAGTCCAACCCAGGGGATTTATGGCTACACCTTC.

CDR3: CASSPGGTYGYTF. DNA of the CDR3: TGTGCCAGCAGCCCAGGTGGCACCTATGGCTACACCTTC. This chain uses TRBV11-2 with TRBJ1-2; D not certain. The V and J ends lost 5 bases and 4 bases respectively, with 11 bases between them. Germline CDR1 is SGHAT and CDR2 is FQNNGV. The length of the CDR3 is 13 residues.

The chain has TRBV19 and TRBJ2-2, with D possibly TRBD2 on 5 matching bases. This CDR3 spans 15 amino acids. CDR1 LNHDA and CDR2 SQIVND come from the germline V gene (reference sequence). V was clipped by 7 bases and J by 5 bases, with 17 bases between them. The CDR3 DNA follows: TGTGCCAGTAACCCAGCGGCTTATGATACCGGGGAGCTGTTTTTT. This codes for CASNPAAYDTGELFF.

The rearrangement links TRBV7-9 to TRBJ1-3; D remains ambiguous. The CDR3 extends over 16 amino acids. Germline V gene data show CDR1 as SEHNR and CDR2 as FQNEAQ (reference sequence). Trimming pared 1 base from V and 6 bases from J, leaving 16 bases between. CDR3 sequence: CASSLEYSQWVNTIYF. CDR3 nucleotides: TGTGCCAGCAGCTTAGAATACAGCCAGTGGGTAAACACCATATATTTT.

This chain uses TRBV4-1 with TRBJ2-1; D call uncertain. Germline loops: CDR1 MGHRA, CDR2 YSYEKL. Trimming left V 1 base short and J 8 bases short, with 15 bases between. The length of the CDR3 is 15 residues. CDR3 nucleotides: TGCGCCAGCAGCCAAGGCAGTAGGAGAGCCGATGAGCAGTTCTTC. As protein: CASSQGSRRADEQFF.

Here the CDR3 DNA reads TGTGCCAGCTCACCACCGGCCACCACCTACGAGCAGTACTTC. Encoded protein: CASSPPATTYEQYF. The genes are TRBV18 and TRBJ2-7, with D unresolved. The germline V and J ends were trimmed by 0 bases and 2 bases, with 8 bases remaining between them. The CDR3 has 14 residues. Germline loops: CDR1 KGHSH, CDR2 LQKENI.

The chain carries TRBV28 and TRBJ2-7; D is undetermined. CDR1 is MDHEN and CDR2 is SYDVKM in the germline V gene. V gave up 10 bases and J gave up 4 bases, with 20 bases separating them. The CDR3 has 14 amino acids. CDR3 loop: CATNGENHGYEQYF. CDR3 DNA sequence: TGTGCCACCAACGGAGAAAATCATGGGTACGAGCAGTACTTC. The full variable domain, with the rest looked up from reference TRBV28 and TRBJ2-7, is DVKVTQSSRYLVKRTGEKVFLECVQDMDHENMFWYRQDPGLGLRLIYFSYDVKMKEKGDIPEGYSVSREKKERFSLILESASTNQTSMYLCATNGENHGYEQYFGPGTRLTVT.

The chain recombines TRBV11-2 with TRBJ2-1; 9 bases map to TRBD2. Germline trimming cut 0 bases from V and 6 bases from J; bases unmatched to any gene: 3. Germline assignment: CDR1 SGHAT and CDR2 FQNNGV. CDR3 size: 15 residues. The CDR3 region has the DNA TGTGCCAGCAGCTTAGAGGGACTAGCAGGCAATGAGCAGTTCTTC. It specifies CASSLEGLAGNEQFF. Complete variable domain (other parts from reference TRBV11-2 and TRBJ2-1): EAGVAQSPRYKIIEKRQSVAFWCNPISGHATLYWYQQILGQGPKLLIQFQNNGVVDDSQLPKDRFSAERLKGVDSTLKIQPAKLEDSAVYLCASSLEGLAGNEQFFGPGTRLTVL.

The genes are TRBV5-6 and TRBJ2-7; tentative D call: TRBD2 (5 bases). The CDR3 is 15 amino acids. Germline V gene data show CDR1 as SGHDT and CDR2 as YYEEEE. V dropped 0 bases and J dropped 2 bases, with 12 bases sitting between them. Here the CDR3 DNA reads TGTGCCAGCAGCTTGGACGGCGGGTTTGCCTACGAGCAGTACTTC. Amino acid sequence: CASSLDGGFAYEQYF.

The V gene is TRBV10-3, the J gene TRBJ2-5; D possibly corresponds to TRBD2 (5 bases). This CDR3 is 13 amino acids long. Trimming removed 6 bases at V and 3 bases at J, with 11 bases between. CDR1 and CDR2 from the germline V gene are ENHRY and SYGVKD. This chain's CDR3 is CAISKRQEETQYF. In DNA, the CDR3 is TGTGCCATCAGCAAGCGGCAAGAAGAGACCCAGTACTTC.

This rearrangement joins TRBV4-1 to TRBJ2-1, with 7 positions matching TRBD2. Germline V gives CDR1 MGHRA, CDR2 YSYEKL. After removal of 3 bases from V and 8 bases from J, the junction contained 16 bases not matched to a gene. This CDR3 spans 17 amino acids. The CDR3 sequence is CASSQWSLAGVSHEQFF. The CDR3 nucleotides read TGCGCCAGCAGCCAGTGGTCTCTTGCGGGAGTGAGTCATGAGCAGTTCTTC.

The rearrangement joins TRBV5-1 to TRBJ2-1, with 13 positions matching TRBD2. This CDR3 spans 15 amino acids. Germline CDR1 is SGHRS and CDR2 is YFSETQ. The junction had 7 bases not matched to a gene; V was cut back by 4 bases and J by 9 bases. CDR3 protein: CASSAYGTSGIEQFF. CDR3 coding DNA: TGCGCCAGCAGCGCTTACGGGACTAGCGGGATTGAGCAGTTCTTC.

CDR3 sequence: CAWMLTENTEAFF. The CDR3 DNA follows: TGTGCCTGGATGCTGACTGAGAACACTGAAGCTTTCTTT. The chain has TRBV30 and TRBJ1-1; no firm D call. With 4 bases removed from V and 1 base from J, the gap between germline ends came to 10 bases. CDR3 length: 13 amino acids. CDR1 GTSNPN and CDR2 SVGIG come from the germline V gene (reference sequence).

This chain connects TRBV6-1 to TRBJ2-5; 7 bases are shared with TRBD2. J gave up 5 bases and V 3 bases, and 3 bases lay outside the gene matches. Germline CDR1 and CDR2: MNHNS and SASEGT. The CDR3 loop spans 13 amino acids. CDR3 nucleotides: TGTGCCAGCAGTGAGGGAGGGGCTGAGACCCAGTACTTC. Translation: CASSEGGAETQYF.

The table lists this clone with a few counts. The chain uses TRBV5-1 and TRBJ2-1, with 7 positions matching TRBD2. The CDR3 has 16 residues. Trimming took 4 bases from V and 0 from J; bases not matched to a gene: 7. From germline, CDR1 is SGHRS and CDR2 YFSETQ. The CDR3 DNA reads TGCGCCAGCAGCCTCGAACGGGACTACTCCTACAATGAGCAGTTCTTC. Protein sequence: CASSLERDYSYNEQFF.

The J gene is TRBJ2-7, the V gene TRBV6-5, with 9 bases aligning to TRBD1. J lost 3 bases, V lost 7 bases, and 4 bases had no gene match. Germline V gene lookup returns CDR1 MNHEY and CDR2 SVGAGI. The CDR3 consists of 13 residues. The DNA for the CDR3 is TGTGCCAGCACCGGGACAGGGATCTACGAGCAGTACTTC. As protein: CASTGTGIYEQYF.

This rearrangement joins TRBV29-1 to TRBJ2-2; TRBD1 might be the D (6 bases). The V and J ends lost 4 bases and 1 base respectively, with 7 bases between them. CDR3 length equals 13 residues. Looked up from germline, CDR1 is SQVTM and CDR2 is ANQGSEA. This CDR3 is CSVGTENTGELFF. The CDR3 nucleotides are TGCAGCGTTGGGACAGAGAACACCGGGGAGCTGTTTTTT.

V is TRBV5-8 and J is TRBJ2-3; 13 nucleotides match TRBD2. Unmatched junction bases numbered 1, after V lost 2 bases and J lost 4 bases. Germline V gene sequence: CDR1 SGHTS, CDR2 YDEGEE. The CDR3 runs 15 residues. The CDR3 coding sequence is TGTGCCAGCAGCTTAGGACTAGCGGGAGCAGATACGCAGTATTTT. This gives the protein CASSLGLAGADTQYF.

The chain is built from TRBV5-1 and TRBJ2-3; D is ambiguous. Trimming took 3 bases from V and 1 from J, leaving 12 bases between them. This CDR3 has 15 amino acids. Germline assignment: CDR1 SGHRS and CDR2 YFSETQ. The CDR3 region is CASSSTGFGTDTQYF. CDR3 sequence (DNA): TGCGCCAGCAGCTCCACCGGTTTCGGCACAGATACGCAGTATTTT.

The genes are TRBV9 and TRBJ2-2; D perhaps matches TRBD2 (6 bases). Germline V lookup: CDR1 SGDLS, CDR2 YYNGEE. The length of the CDR3 is 16 residues. Trimming removed 0 bases from V and 2 bases from J, with 11 bases in between. The CDR3: CASSVGGTSNTGELFF. CDR3 bases: TGTGCCAGCAGCGTAGGCGGGACGAGTAACACCGGGGAGCTGTTTTTT.

This clone has a handful of counts. The chain employs TRBV4-3 and TRBJ1-2; 7 positions match TRBD1. CDR1 is LGHNA, CDR2 YSLEER, per germline. The CDR3 runs to 15 residues. V lost 6 bases, J lost 4 bases, and 11 bases stayed unmatched. In DNA form, the CDR3 reads TGCGCCAGCAGTTACATTGGGACAGCCTTCTATGGCTACACCTTC. This gives the protein CASSYIGTAFYGYTF.

This clone was seen a single time. In DNA form, the CDR3 reads TGTGCCAGCAGTTACTCCGACAACTACGAGCAGTACTTC. Translated, it gives CASSYSDNYEQYF. The chain couples TRBV6-5 to TRBJ2-7, with D hard to call. With 0 bases removed from V and 3 bases from J, the gap between germline ends came to 6 bases. The CDR3 has 13 amino acids. Germline CDR1 MNHEY, CDR2 SVGAGI.

J is TRBJ1-5 and V is TRBV6-1; TRBD1 matches 7 bases. V lost 10 bases and J lost 3; bases outside the gene matches: 12. Per germline, CDR1 MNHNS and CDR2 SASEGT. The CDR3 has 15 amino acids. CDR3 region: CATQIQGRYNQPQHF. The CDR3 DNA follows: TGTGCCACCCAAATACAGGGGAGGTACAATCAGCCCCAGCATTTT.